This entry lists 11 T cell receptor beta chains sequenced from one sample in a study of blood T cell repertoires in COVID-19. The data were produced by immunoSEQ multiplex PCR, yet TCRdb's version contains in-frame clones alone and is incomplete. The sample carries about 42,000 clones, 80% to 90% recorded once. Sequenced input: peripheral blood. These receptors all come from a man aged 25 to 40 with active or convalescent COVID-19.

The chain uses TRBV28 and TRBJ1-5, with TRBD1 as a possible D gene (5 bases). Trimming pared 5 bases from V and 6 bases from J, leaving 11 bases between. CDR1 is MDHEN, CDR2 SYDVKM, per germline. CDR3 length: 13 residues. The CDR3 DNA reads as TGTGCCAGCAGTGAAATCCAGGGTCAGCCCCAGCATTTT. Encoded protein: CASSEIQGQPQHF.

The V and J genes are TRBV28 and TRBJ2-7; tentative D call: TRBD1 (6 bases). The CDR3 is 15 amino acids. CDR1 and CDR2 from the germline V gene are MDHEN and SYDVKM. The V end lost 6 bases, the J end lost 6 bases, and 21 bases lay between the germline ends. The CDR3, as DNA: TGTGCCAGCAGCACCTCCGGGACATTTTCAATCGAGCAGTACTTC. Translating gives CASSTSGTFSIEQYF.

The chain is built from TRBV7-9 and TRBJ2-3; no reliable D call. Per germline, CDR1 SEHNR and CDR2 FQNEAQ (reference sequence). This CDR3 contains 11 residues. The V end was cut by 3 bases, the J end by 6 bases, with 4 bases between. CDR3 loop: CASSLSDTQYF. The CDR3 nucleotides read TGTGCCAGCAGCTTGTCTGATACGCAGTATTTT. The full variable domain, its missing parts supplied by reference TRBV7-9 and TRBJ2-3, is DTGVSQNPRHKITKRGQNVTFRCDPISEHNRLYWYRQTLGQGPEFLTYFQNEAQLEKSRLLSDRFSAERPKGSFSTLEIQRTEQGDSAMYLCASSLSDTQYFGPGTRLTVL.

In DNA form, the CDR3 reads TGTGCCAGCAGCGCTCAACCCCGGGTTCCCACTGAAGCTTTCTTT. Protein: CASSAQPRVPTEAFF. The chain joins TRBV9 to TRBJ1-1; unclear D gene. V was pared by 3 bases and J by 4 bases, with 16 bases between. The CDR3 contains 15 residues. From germline, CDR1 is SGDLS and CDR2 YYNGEE.

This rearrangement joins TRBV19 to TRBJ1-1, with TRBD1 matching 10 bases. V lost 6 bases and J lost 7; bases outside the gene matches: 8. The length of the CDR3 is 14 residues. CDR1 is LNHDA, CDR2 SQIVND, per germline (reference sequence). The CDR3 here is CASSLTGGLGEAFF. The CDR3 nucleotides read TGTGCCAGTAGCCTGACAGGGGGCTTGGGTGAAGCTTTCTTT.

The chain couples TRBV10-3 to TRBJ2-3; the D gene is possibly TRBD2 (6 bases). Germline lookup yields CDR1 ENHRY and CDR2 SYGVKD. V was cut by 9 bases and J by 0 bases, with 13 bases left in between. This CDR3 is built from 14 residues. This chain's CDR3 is CAISSGPSTDTQYF. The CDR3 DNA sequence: TGTGCCATTAGTAGCGGCCCTAGCACAGATACGCAGTATTTT.

The chain's CDR3 is CASGITGTLYGYTF. The DNA for the CDR3 is TGTGCCAGCGGTATTACAGGGACCCTCTATGGCTACACCTTC. V usage is TRBV6-5 and J usage is TRBJ1-2, with a weak D call TRBD1 (6 bases). Germline-derived CDR1 and CDR2 are MNHEY and SVGAGI. The ends were cut back, 8 bases at V and 4 bases at J, with 17 bases in the middle. The CDR3 length is 14 residues.

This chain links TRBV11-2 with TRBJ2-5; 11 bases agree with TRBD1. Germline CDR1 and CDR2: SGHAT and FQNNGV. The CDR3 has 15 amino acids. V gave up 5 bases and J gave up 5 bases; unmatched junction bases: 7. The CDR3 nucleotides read TGTGCCAGCAGCCCGGACAGGGGGCGGACGGAGACCCAGTACTTC. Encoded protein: CASSPDRGRTETQYF.

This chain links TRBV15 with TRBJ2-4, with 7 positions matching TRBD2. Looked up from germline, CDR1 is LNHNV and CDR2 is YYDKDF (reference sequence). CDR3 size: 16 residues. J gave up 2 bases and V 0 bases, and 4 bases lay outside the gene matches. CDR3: CATSRDGGGSKNIQYF. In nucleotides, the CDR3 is TGTGCCACCAGCAGAGATGGGGGAGGGTCCAAAAACATTCAGTACTTC.

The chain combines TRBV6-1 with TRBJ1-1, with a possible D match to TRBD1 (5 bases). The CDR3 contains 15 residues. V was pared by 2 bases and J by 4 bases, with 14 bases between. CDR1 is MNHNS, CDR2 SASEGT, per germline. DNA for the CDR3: TGTGCCAGCAGTGAACACCAGGGAATTGCCACTGAAGCTTTCTTT. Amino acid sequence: CASSEHQGIATEAFF.

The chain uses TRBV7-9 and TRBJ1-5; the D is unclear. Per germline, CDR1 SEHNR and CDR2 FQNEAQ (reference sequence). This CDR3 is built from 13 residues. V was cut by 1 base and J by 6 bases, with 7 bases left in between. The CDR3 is CASSLGGSQPQHF. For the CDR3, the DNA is TGTGCCAGCAGCTTAGGAGGGTCTCAGCCCCAGCATTTT.